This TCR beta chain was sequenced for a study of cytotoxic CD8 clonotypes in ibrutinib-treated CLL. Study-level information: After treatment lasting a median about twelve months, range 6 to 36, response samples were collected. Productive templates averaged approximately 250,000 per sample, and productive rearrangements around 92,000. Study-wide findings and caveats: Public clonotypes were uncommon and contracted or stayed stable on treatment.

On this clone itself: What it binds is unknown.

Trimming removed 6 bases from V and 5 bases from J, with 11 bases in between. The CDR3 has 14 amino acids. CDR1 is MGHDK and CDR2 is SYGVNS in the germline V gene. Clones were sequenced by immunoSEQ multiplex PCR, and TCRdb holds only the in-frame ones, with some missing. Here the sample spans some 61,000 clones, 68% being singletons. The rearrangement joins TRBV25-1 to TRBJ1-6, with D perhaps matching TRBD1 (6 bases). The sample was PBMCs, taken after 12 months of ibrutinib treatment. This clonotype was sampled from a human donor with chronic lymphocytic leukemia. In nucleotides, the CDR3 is TGTGCCAGCAGGGGGGGGGCAGATAATTCACCCCTCCACTTT. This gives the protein CASRGGADNSPLHF.